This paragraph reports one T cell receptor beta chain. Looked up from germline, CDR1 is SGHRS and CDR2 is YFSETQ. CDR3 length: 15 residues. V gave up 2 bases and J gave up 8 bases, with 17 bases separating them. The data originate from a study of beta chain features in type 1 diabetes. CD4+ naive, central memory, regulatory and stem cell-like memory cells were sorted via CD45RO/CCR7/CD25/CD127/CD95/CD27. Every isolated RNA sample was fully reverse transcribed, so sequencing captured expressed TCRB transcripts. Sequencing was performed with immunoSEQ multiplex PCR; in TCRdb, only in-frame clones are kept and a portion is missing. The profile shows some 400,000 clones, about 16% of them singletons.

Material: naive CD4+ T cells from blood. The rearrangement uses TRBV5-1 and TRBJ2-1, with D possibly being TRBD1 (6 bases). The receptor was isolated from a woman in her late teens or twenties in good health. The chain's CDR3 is CASSLGQLANDEQFF. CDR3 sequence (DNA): TGCGCCAGCAGCTTAGGACAGCTCGCTAATGATGAGCAGTTCTTC.